This T cell receptor beta chain emerged from a study of blood T cell repertoires in COVID-19 (TCRdb year 2020). Regarding the study in general: Samples from collaborators originated in the United States, Italy and Spain and spanned both the acute and convalescent phases of COVID-19. HLA class I and class II types, where available, came from metadata supplied by the sample provider rather than from assay-based typing. Sample metadata almost always included a de-identified subject ID, COVID-19 status, age in years and sex. The prospective study material was composed of cDNA or gDNA derived from T cells, B-cell-depleted T cells, or PBMCs. Deeply sampled blood TCRbeta repertoires from subjects exposed to, actively infected with, or recovered from COVID-19 were included in the dataset. The repertoires were released in a freely available public database intended as a resource for research on the immune response to SARS-CoV-2. The samples were drawn from the first 160 participants of the ongoing ImmuneRACE study and from about 1,200 subjects provided by 6 global collaborators. Overall study results and their limits: The amount of clinical and demographic metadata varied by source and participant and was provided uncurated.

Comments on this clone: Its binding antigen is unknown. Per-nucleotide qualities are absent, and no much larger clonotype sits a single base away.

TCRbeta CDR3 regions were amplified from genomic DNA by means of the immunoSEQ Assay, a bias-controlled multiplex PCR. The authors' analysis ran thus. The number of nucleated cells in each sample was estimated by amplification of reference gene primers within the assay. Sequence reads were collapsed and filtered to measure the absolute abundance of every unique TCRbeta CDR3 rearrangement. For each sample, productive Simpson clonality was calculated by taking the square root of Simpson's diversity index across productive rearrangements. Here the immuneACCESS table is served through TCRdb, limited to in-frame sequences with V and J called. Missing clones are a known gap in these copies; in checked studies unresolved V genes cover under half, and the rest lacks a known reason. For V, J and clone size, that table is used; D and trimming come from the DNA. This sample holds tens of thousands of clones; approximately 88% were observed only once. The leading ten clones occupy over 1% of the sample.

The collaborating institutions used their own protocols to collect whole blood in K2EDTA tubes. Collaborator samples were shipped for TCRbeta analysis as frozen whole blood, isolated PBMCs, or DNA extracted from either sample type. The receptor comes from a middle-aged woman with acute or convalescent COVID-19. The source material was peripheral blood.

The CDR3 protein sequence reads: CAINRGTKVEQFF. DNA sequence: TGTGCCATAAACAGGGGTACAAAAGTTGAGCAGTTCTTC. The chain is made from TRBV28 and TRBJ2-1; TRBD1 fits 7 bases in the junction. From the germline V gene, CDR1 is MDHEN and CDR2 is SYDVKM. The cysteine opens and the phenylalanine closes a CDR3 of 13 amino acids. Of all the DNA, just the CDR3 is kept, 39 bases in frame from base 1. V is trimmed back by 10 bases and J by 9 bases, and the junction contains 12 bases that no gene match accounts for.